The next 21 T cell receptor beta chains were all read from a single sample in a study of T cell responses to AZD1222 COVID-19 vaccine. The method was immunoSEQ multiplex PCR; TCRdb's version includes in-frame clones alone and lacks a portion of them. The sample holds 35,000 or so clones, 70% to 90% seen once. The specimen was peripheral blood, collected on day 0 of AZD1222 vaccination. The source of these receptors is an adult in good health.

Comments on this clone: A read error may be the cause here, since a much bigger clone is one base away. Different DNA sequences within this sample yield the same CDR3. The chain has TRBV6-1 and TRBJ2-3, with TRBD2 identical over 12 bases. Germline CDR1 is MNHNS and CDR2 is SASEGT. CDR3 length equals 15 residues. Trimming took 2 bases from V and 4 from J; bases not matched to a gene: 1. The CDR3 here is CASSELAGGPDTQYF. Here the CDR3 DNA reads TGTGCCAGCAGTGAACTAGCGGGAGGGCCAGATACGCAGTATTTT.

The V call is TRBV7-2, the J call TRBJ1-4, with 7 positions matching TRBD1. The length of the CDR3 is 14 residues. Germline lookup yields CDR1 SGHTA and CDR2 FQGNSA. V lost 5 bases to trimming and J lost 5 bases; unmatched junction nucleotides: 5. The CDR3, as DNA: TGTGCCAGCAGCCACAGGGGCCGGAATGAAAAACTGTTTTTT. Its protein is CASSHRGRNEKLFF.

This clone has a single count. V is TRBV6-5 and J is TRBJ2-2; TRBD1 aligns across 8 bases. CDR1 and CDR2 (germline): MNHEY, SVGAGI. The CDR3 is made up of 14 amino acids. V dropped 6 bases and J dropped 5; count of bases not matched to a gene: 5. Written as DNA, the CDR3 is TGTGCCAGCAGGTCCCGGGACAGGACCGGGGAGCTGTTTTTT. Amino acids: CASRSRDRTGELFF.

CDR3 in amino acids: CASKVEDGTQYF. The CDR3 DNA reads TGTGCCAGCAAGGTTGAAGACGGGACCCAGTACTTC. V gene TRBV6-5 combines with J gene TRBJ2-5; D is unclear. Deletions cut 7 bases from V and 7 bases from J, with 13 bases between. CDR3 length: 12 amino acids. Germline values: CDR1 MNHEY, CDR2 SVGAGI.

The chain uses TRBV10-2 and TRBJ2-1; D ambiguous. Trimming pared 3 bases from V and 7 bases from J, leaving 4 bases between. The CDR3 totals 11 residues. In germline, CDR1 is WSHSY, CDR2 SAAADI. The CDR3 loop is CASSEQNEQFF. CDR3 coding DNA: TGCGCCAGCAGTGAACAAAATGAGCAGTTCTTC.

The V gene is TRBV11-3, the J gene TRBJ2-3, with D perhaps TRBD2 (6 bases). V was trimmed by 0 bases and J by 6 bases, leaving 13 bases between them. The V gene's germline CDR1 is SGHNT and CDR2 YENEEA. The length of the CDR3 is 15 residues. For the CDR3, the DNA is TGTGCCAGCAGCTTAGACCCTACTAGCCTGGATACGCAGTATTTT. This codes for CASSLDPTSLDTQYF.

The chain couples TRBV6-5 to TRBJ1-2; the match to TRBD1 covers 8 bases. J gave up 3 bases and V 6 bases, and 3 bases lay outside the gene matches. The CDR3 extends over 13 amino acids. Germline V gives CDR1 MNHEY, CDR2 SVGAGI. CDR3 in amino acids: CASRETGDYGYTF. CDR3 nucleotide sequence: TGTGCCAGCAGGGAGACAGGGGACTATGGCTACACCTTC.

V is TRBV7-2 and J is TRBJ2-2; TRBD1 is a possible D gene (6 bases). The CDR3 sequence is 14 residues long. Germline CDR1 SGHTA, CDR2 FQGNSA. V was trimmed by 0 bases and J by 7 bases, leaving 9 bases between them. CDR3 sequence reads: CASSLARGGGELFF. CDR3 nucleotide sequence: TGTGCCAGCAGCTTAGCCAGGGGTGGCGGGGAGCTGTTTTTT.

This chain joins TRBV2 and TRBJ2-4; tentative D call: TRBD2 (6 bases). Between the trimmed V and J ends, which lost 5 bases and 11 bases, there was a span of 19 bases. CDR3 length: 14 residues. Germline V gene sequence: CDR1 SNHLY, CDR2 FYNNEI. In DNA, the CDR3 is TGTGCCAGCAGTTCTTCCCGGGGCAGGGAGGTTCAGTACTTC. Translating gives CASSSSRGREVQYF. Full variable domain (outside the CDR3, taken from reference TRBV2 and TRBJ2-4): EPEVTQTPSHQVTQMGQEVILRCVPISNHLYFYWYRQILGQKVEFLVSFYNNEISEKSEIFDDQFSVERPDGSNFTLKIRSTKLEDSAMYFCASSSSRGREVQYFGAGTRLSVL.

The chain links TRBV5-1 to TRBJ1-1, with 8 bases lining up with TRBD1. Trimming removed 3 bases from V and 5 bases from J; junction bases left unmatched: 12. The CDR3 totals 16 residues. The germline CDR1 and CDR2 sequences are SGHRS and YFSETQ. CDR3 amino acids: CASSSTRTGIETEAFF. The CDR3 DNA reads TGCGCCAGCAGCTCAACCAGGACAGGGATAGAAACTGAAGCTTTCTTT.

The genes are TRBV24-1 and TRBJ2-3, with a tentative D call TRBD2 (6 bases). This CDR3 has 15 residues. The V end was cut by 7 bases, the J end by 1 base, with 14 bases between. The germline gives CDR1 KGHDR, CDR2 SFDVKD. The CDR3 is CATRAEWGGTDTQYF. The CDR3 DNA follows: TGTGCCACCAGGGCCGAGTGGGGGGGCACAGATACGCAGTATTTT.

This clone has just one count. This chain links TRBV6-5 with TRBJ1-6, with 7 nucleotides matching TRBD1. Germline CDR1 MNHEY, CDR2 SVGAGI. The CDR3 contains 15 residues. V lost 10 bases and J lost 5; bases outside the gene matches: 11. CDR3 in amino acids: CAIGLLGTDNSPLHF. CDR3 bases: TGTGCCATCGGACTTCTAGGGACAGATAATTCACCCCTCCACTTT.

CDR3 sequence: CASSQDLERWLEDMNTEAFF. CDR3 DNA sequence: TGTGCCAGCAGCCAAGATCTCGAGCGGTGGCTGGAAGATATGAACACTGAAGCTTTCTTT. The chain is built from TRBV3-1 (or the pseudogene TRBV3-2) and TRBJ1-1; no reliable D call. The V gene lost 0 bases and the J gene lost 0 bases, with 23 bases spanning the gap. The CDR3 has 20 amino acids. CDR1 LGHDT and CDR2 YNNKEL come from the germline V gene (reference sequence).

The chain has TRBV5-6 and TRBJ2-7, with no clear D. The V gene's germline CDR1 is SGHDT and CDR2 YYEEEE. This CDR3 comprises 14 residues. Deletions cut 2 bases from V and 3 bases from J, with 12 bases between. The CDR3 sequence: CASSFYDSFYEQYF. CDR3 coding DNA: TGTGCCAGCAGCTTCTACGACTCTTTCTACGAGCAGTACTTC.

The chain couples TRBV5-1 to TRBJ2-7, with D tentatively TRBD2 (5 bases). This CDR3 is built from 13 residues. V lost 7 bases and J lost 6, with 17 bases in between. Germline CDR1 SGHRS, CDR2 YFSETQ. The chain's CDR3 is CASGLGEGSEQYF. The CDR3 bases are TGCGCCAGCGGCCTCGGGGAAGGGTCCGAGCAGTACTTC. The entire variable domain, with the rest obtained from reference TRBV5-1 and TRBJ2-7, is as follows: KAGVTQTPRYLIKTRGQQVTLSCSPISGHRSVSWYQQTPGQGLQFLFEYFSETQRNKGNFPGRFSGRQFSNSRSEMNVSTLELGDSALYLCASGLGEGSEQYFGPGTRLTVT.

The chain links TRBV5-4 to TRBJ2-5; D is perhaps TRBD2 (6 bases). The V gene lost 2 bases and the J gene lost 5 bases, with 19 bases spanning the gap. The CDR3 runs to 16 residues. From germline, CDR1 is SGHNT and CDR2 YYREEE (reference sequence). The CDR3: CASSFSAGFIGETQYF. The CDR3 bases are TGTGCCAGCAGCTTTTCTGCGGGGTTCATTGGGGAGACCCAGTACTTC.

The chain carries TRBV7-2 and TRBJ1-1, with TRBD1 as a possible D gene (6 bases). CDR1 is SGHTA and CDR2 is FQGNSA in the germline V gene. Trimming removed 0 bases at V and 6 bases at J, with 11 bases between. The CDR3 covers 14 residues. The DNA of the CDR3 is TGTGCCAGCAGCTTAGCACTTGGACAGCCTGAAGCTTTCTTT. It translates to CASSLALGQPEAFF.

V usage is TRBV6-5 and J usage is TRBJ1-5; TRBD1 agrees at 9 bases. V shed 6 bases, J shed 7 bases, and the junction held 4 bases outside the gene matches. The length of the CDR3 is 13 residues. The germline CDR1 and CDR2 sequences are MNHEY and SVGAGI. CDR3 protein: CASRRQGGQPQHF. In DNA, the CDR3 is TGTGCCAGCAGACGACAGGGGGGACAGCCCCAGCATTTT.

The V gene is TRBV11-2, the J gene TRBJ1-6, with D unclear. This CDR3 contains 14 residues. The germline V gene encodes CDR1 SGHAT and CDR2 FQNNGV. Trimming left V 1 base short and J 7 bases short, with 8 bases between. The CDR3 sequence: CASSLGAINSPLHF. CDR3 nucleotides: TGTGCCAGCAGCTTAGGGGCAATCAATTCACCCCTCCACTTT.

The CDR3 region has the DNA TGTGCCAGCAGCTCTAAAAGAGGCTATGCGCCAGGTGGCTACACCTTC. As protein: CASSSKRGYAPGGYTF. The V gene is TRBV5-6, the J gene TRBJ1-2; D is unresolved. Trimming took off 3 bases at V and 7 bases at J, with 22 bases between the two ends. Germline V gene lookup returns CDR1 SGHDT and CDR2 YYEEEE. The CDR3 is 16 residues long. The full variable domain, its missing parts supplied by reference TRBV5-6 and TRBJ1-2, is DAGVTQSPTHLIKTRGQQVTLRCSPKSGHDTVSWYQQALGQGPQFIFQYYEEEERQRGNFPDRFSGHQFPNYSSELNVNALLLGDSALYLCASSSKRGYAPGGYTFGSGTRLTVV.

The chain employs TRBV6-2 or TRBV6-3 and TRBJ2-2, with 11 bases that match TRBD2. Per the germline V gene, CDR1 is MNHEY and CDR2 is SVGEGT. CDR3 length: 16 amino acids. V lost 4 bases, J lost 7 bases, and 8 bases stayed unmatched. CDR3 nucleotides: TGTGCCAGCAGTTCGCCTAGCGGGGGGTTGCTCGGGGAGCTGTTTTTT. It yields the protein CASSSPSGGLLGELFF.